Shown below are 20 T cell receptor beta chains from a single sample sequenced in a study of identical twins. TCRdb called the 5' RACE reads again in MiXCR, with one record for every CDR3 protein. The sample records fewer than 900,000 distinct CDR3 sequences, 18% being singletons. This same sample was also taken into another study, of T cells expressing NK-cell markers.

The sample comprised PBMCs. Source of these receptors: a woman aged 18-30 years in good health.

This clonotype was seen at least ten times. The rearrangement links TRBV7-3 to TRBJ2-2; D is unresolved. V was pared by 5 bases and J by 6 bases, with 10 bases between. CDR3 length: 13 amino acids. Germline assignment: CDR1 SGHTA and CDR2 FQGTGA. CDR3 bases: TGTGCCAGCAGCCCACTTTTTCCCGGGGAGCTGTTTTTT. Translated, it gives CASSPLFPGELFF.

The chain employs TRBV20-1 and TRBJ2-7; 16 nucleotides agree with TRBD2. The germline V gene has CDR1 DFQATT and CDR2 SNEGSKA (reference sequence). Losses at the gene ends were 3 bases for V and 1 base for J; bases not matched to a gene: 3. This CDR3 is 16 amino acids long. The chain's CDR3 is CSASPGLAGGSYEQYF. CDR3 DNA: TGCAGTGCTAGCCCGGGACTAGCGGGAGGGTCCTACGAGCAGTACTTC.

This clonotype turned up a few times. The rearrangement links TRBV6-5 to TRBJ1-1; TRBD1 matches at 8 bases. The CDR3 extends over 16 amino acids. Germline loops: CDR1 MNHEY, CDR2 SVGAGI. The trim removed 4 bases at V and 1 base at J, leaving 8 bases unmatched. CDR3 in DNA: TGTGCCAGCAGTTTGACAGGGGCCGGCGGGAACACTGAAGCTTTCTTT. Translated, it gives CASSLTGAGGNTEAFF.

The chain links TRBV4-1 to TRBJ1-1; D remains unclear. The CDR3 runs to 14 residues. CDR1 MGHRA and CDR2 YSYEKL come from the germline V gene. Trimming stripped 4 bases from V and 11 bases from J, with 20 bases between. DNA for the CDR3: TGCGCCAGCAGCCTTTCAAGCGGGTTCGTGGGCGCTTTCTTT. Protein: CASSLSSGFVGAFF.

The chain joins TRBV7-2 to TRBJ2-5, with D possibly matching TRBD2 (6 bases). Germline values: CDR1 SGHTA, CDR2 FQGNSA. CDR3 length: 15 amino acids. The V end lost 1 base, the J end lost 9 bases, and 18 bases lay between the germline ends. The CDR3 protein is CASSLGGARERAQYF. DNA for the CDR3: TGTGCCAGCAGCTTAGGCGGGGCCCGCGAGAGGGCCCAGTACTTC.

Only a few counts were recorded for this clonotype. J is TRBJ1-3 and V is TRBV5-6; the D is unclear. The CDR3 totals 15 residues. From germline, CDR1 is SGHDT and CDR2 YYEEEE. The V and J ends lost 4 bases and 0 bases respectively, with 11 bases between them. DNA of the CDR3: TGTGCCAGCAGCGGGCAAGTTCTCTCTGGAAACACCATATATTTT. Protein sequence: CASSGQVLSGNTIYF.

This clonotype was counted between two and nine times. The chain combines TRBV12-3 or TRBV12-4 with TRBJ1-2; TRBD1 might be the D (6 bases). There are 15 residues in the CDR3. V gave up 3 bases and J gave up 4 bases, with 15 bases separating them. CDR3 amino acids: CASSFSRGGIYGYTF. CDR3 coding DNA: TGTGCCAGCAGTTTCTCGAGGGGGGGGATCTATGGCTACACCTTC.

This clonotype was detected a few times. V and J are TRBV7-2 and TRBJ2-1; perhaps TRBD2 as D (6 bases). Trimming pared 5 bases from V and 5 bases from J, leaving 13 bases between. Germline CDR1 reads SGHTA; CDR2 reads FQGNSA. The CDR3 runs to 14 residues. The CDR3 spells CASSPRGQNNEQFF. The CDR3 coding sequence is TGTGCCAGCAGCCCGCGGGGCCAAAACAATGAGCAGTTCTTC.

The chain carries TRBV9 and TRBJ2-3; D call uncertain. The CDR3 is made up of 15 amino acids. Germline loops: CDR1 SGDLS, CDR2 YYNGEE. V lost 7 bases to trimming and J lost 5 bases, with 20 bases between them. The DNA of the CDR3 is TGTGCCAGCTCCCCCGGTGGCCCATCCAGAGATACGCAGTATTTT. Its translation: CASSPGGPSRDTQYF.

The genes are TRBV5-1 and TRBJ1-2; D possibly corresponds to TRBD1 (6 bases). The V end lost 3 bases, the J end lost 7 bases, and 13 bases lay between the germline ends. Germline values: CDR1 SGHRS, CDR2 YFSETQ. This CDR3 region has 13 residues. CDR3 protein: CASSWTTGRGYTF. CDR3 sequence (DNA): TGCGCCAGCAGCTGGACGACAGGCCGTGGCTACACCTTC.

The chain links TRBV20-1 to TRBJ2-3; 9 nucleotides agree with TRBD2. CDR3 length: 14 residues. Trimming cost V 7 bases and J 0 bases; bases outside gene matches: 5. Germline CDR1 and CDR2: DFQATT and SNEGSKA (reference sequence). The CDR3 region has the DNA TGCAGTGTGTCTAGCGGGGAGAGCACAGATACGCAGTATTTT. Translating it yields CSVSSGESTDTQYF.

This clonotype appeared a few times. This chain uses TRBV4-3 with TRBJ2-4; TRBD2 matches at 7 bases. V lost 1 base and J lost 4; bases outside the gene matches: 7. The CDR3 is made up of 16 amino acids. In germline, CDR1 is LGHNA, CDR2 YSLEER. CDR3 DNA: TGCGCCAGCAGCCAAGCAGGAGGACTAGTGAAAAACATTCAGTACTTC. Encoded protein: CASSQAGGLVKNIQYF.

This clonotype has only a few counts. The chain uses TRBV24-1 and TRBJ2-1; D perhaps matches TRBD1 (5 bases). The CDR3 loop spans 13 amino acids. Germline V lookup: CDR1 KGHDR, CDR2 SFDVKD. V lost 2 bases to trimming and J lost 7 bases, with 8 bases between them. The CDR3 DNA reads as TGTGCCACCAGTGATTCAGGGATAAATGAGCAGTTCTTC. It yields the protein CATSDSGINEQFF.

The chain recombines TRBV5-1 with TRBJ1-1; D is perhaps TRBD1 (5 bases). CDR1 and CDR2 from the germline V gene are SGHRS and YFSETQ. This CDR3 comprises 16 residues. V was cut by 0 bases and J by 1 base, with 13 bases left in between. The chain's CDR3 is CASSLDRLRGNTEAFF. In DNA form, the CDR3 reads TGCGCCAGCAGCTTGGACAGACTAAGGGGGAACACTGAAGCTTTCTTT.

This chain connects TRBV10-2 to TRBJ2-7, with TRBD1 matching 7 bases. Germline CDR1 reads WSHSY; CDR2 reads SAAADI. After removal of 7 bases from V and 1 base from J, the junction contained 7 bases not matched to a gene. The CDR3 runs to 14 residues. For the CDR3, the DNA is TGCGCCAGCACCCTCCGGGACAGTTCCTACGAGCAGTACTTC. Amino acid sequence: CASTLRDSSYEQYF.

CDR3 sequence (DNA): TGTGCCAGCAGTTTTCTGCCGGAGTGGAACGGCTACACCTTC. This encodes CASSFLPEWNGYTF. This chain links TRBV12-3 or TRBV12-4 with TRBJ1-2; no clear D gene. The CDR3 loop spans 14 amino acids. Trimming cost V 3 bases and J 8 bases, with 16 bases left between them.

This chain links TRBV27 with TRBJ1-5, with D possibly TRBD1 on 6 matching bases. The CDR3 covers 16 residues. V shed 4 bases and J shed 8 bases, with 21 bases lying between them. Germline assignment: CDR1 MNHEY and CDR2 SMNVEV (reference sequence). CDR3 in DNA: TGTGCCAGCAGTTCGGAATCGTGGGGGCCAGGGGAGCCCCAGCATTTT. Its translation is CASSSESWGPGEPQHF.

This clonotype was counted only a few times. The chain has TRBV7-9 and TRBJ1-2; D may be TRBD1 (5 bases). Trimming stripped 2 bases from V and 3 bases from J, with 10 bases between. The CDR3 spans 14 residues. The germline V gene has CDR1 SEHNR and CDR2 FQNEAQ (reference sequence). CDR3 in DNA: TGTGCCAGCAGCTTATCCAGGGAGGACTATGGCTACACCTTC. This encodes CASSLSREDYGYTF.

The table lists this clonotype with many counts. This rearrangement joins TRBV20-1 to TRBJ2-3; TRBD2 matches 8 bases. This CDR3 contains 15 residues. Per germline, CDR1 DFQATT and CDR2 SNEGSKA (reference sequence). With V trimmed by 0 bases and J by 5 bases, 7 bases remained unmatched. The CDR3 is CSARDSGLVGDTQYF. CDR3 in DNA: TGCAGTGCTAGAGATTCGGGACTAGTGGGAGATACGCAGTATTTT.

The chain links TRBV18 to TRBJ1-5; D gene uncertain. The ends were cut back, 0 bases at V and 3 bases at J, with 9 bases in the middle. Germline CDR1 is KGHSH and CDR2 is LQKENI. This CDR3 comprises 15 residues. CDR3 protein: CASSPPGHSNQPQHF. For the CDR3, the DNA is TGTGCCAGCTCACCACCGGGCCACTCCAATCAGCCCCAGCATTTT.